In this sample, the clone carrying this T cell receptor beta chain turned up once. Its antigen remains unidentified. The data were taken from a study of shared clonotypes between healthy human individuals. Overall study results and limits: Read depth was anticipated to influence clonotype sharing among donors.

Unsorted samples, those not sorted, used approximately 100 million PBMCs for genomic DNA. Repertoires were generated with immunoSEQ multiplex PCR, while TCRdb's copy carries only in-frame clones and drops some. The data contain fewer than 600,000 clones, 79% of them seen just once; the ten biggest clones take up approximately 13%. The sequence came from a woman aged 40 to 50 in good health. Some clones in this sample may be carry-over from other donors' samples. The sequenced material came from PBMCs.

This chain's CDR3 is CASSLSGSLTQYF. CDR3 nucleotides: TGTGCCAGCAGCTTGTCGGGATCGCTGACCCAGTACTTC. V is TRBV5-6 and J is TRBJ2-5, with TRBD2 as a possible D gene (5 bases). The V gene lost 1 base and the J gene lost 7 bases, with 11 bases spanning the gap. There are 13 residues in the CDR3. In germline, CDR1 is SGHDT, CDR2 YYEEEE.